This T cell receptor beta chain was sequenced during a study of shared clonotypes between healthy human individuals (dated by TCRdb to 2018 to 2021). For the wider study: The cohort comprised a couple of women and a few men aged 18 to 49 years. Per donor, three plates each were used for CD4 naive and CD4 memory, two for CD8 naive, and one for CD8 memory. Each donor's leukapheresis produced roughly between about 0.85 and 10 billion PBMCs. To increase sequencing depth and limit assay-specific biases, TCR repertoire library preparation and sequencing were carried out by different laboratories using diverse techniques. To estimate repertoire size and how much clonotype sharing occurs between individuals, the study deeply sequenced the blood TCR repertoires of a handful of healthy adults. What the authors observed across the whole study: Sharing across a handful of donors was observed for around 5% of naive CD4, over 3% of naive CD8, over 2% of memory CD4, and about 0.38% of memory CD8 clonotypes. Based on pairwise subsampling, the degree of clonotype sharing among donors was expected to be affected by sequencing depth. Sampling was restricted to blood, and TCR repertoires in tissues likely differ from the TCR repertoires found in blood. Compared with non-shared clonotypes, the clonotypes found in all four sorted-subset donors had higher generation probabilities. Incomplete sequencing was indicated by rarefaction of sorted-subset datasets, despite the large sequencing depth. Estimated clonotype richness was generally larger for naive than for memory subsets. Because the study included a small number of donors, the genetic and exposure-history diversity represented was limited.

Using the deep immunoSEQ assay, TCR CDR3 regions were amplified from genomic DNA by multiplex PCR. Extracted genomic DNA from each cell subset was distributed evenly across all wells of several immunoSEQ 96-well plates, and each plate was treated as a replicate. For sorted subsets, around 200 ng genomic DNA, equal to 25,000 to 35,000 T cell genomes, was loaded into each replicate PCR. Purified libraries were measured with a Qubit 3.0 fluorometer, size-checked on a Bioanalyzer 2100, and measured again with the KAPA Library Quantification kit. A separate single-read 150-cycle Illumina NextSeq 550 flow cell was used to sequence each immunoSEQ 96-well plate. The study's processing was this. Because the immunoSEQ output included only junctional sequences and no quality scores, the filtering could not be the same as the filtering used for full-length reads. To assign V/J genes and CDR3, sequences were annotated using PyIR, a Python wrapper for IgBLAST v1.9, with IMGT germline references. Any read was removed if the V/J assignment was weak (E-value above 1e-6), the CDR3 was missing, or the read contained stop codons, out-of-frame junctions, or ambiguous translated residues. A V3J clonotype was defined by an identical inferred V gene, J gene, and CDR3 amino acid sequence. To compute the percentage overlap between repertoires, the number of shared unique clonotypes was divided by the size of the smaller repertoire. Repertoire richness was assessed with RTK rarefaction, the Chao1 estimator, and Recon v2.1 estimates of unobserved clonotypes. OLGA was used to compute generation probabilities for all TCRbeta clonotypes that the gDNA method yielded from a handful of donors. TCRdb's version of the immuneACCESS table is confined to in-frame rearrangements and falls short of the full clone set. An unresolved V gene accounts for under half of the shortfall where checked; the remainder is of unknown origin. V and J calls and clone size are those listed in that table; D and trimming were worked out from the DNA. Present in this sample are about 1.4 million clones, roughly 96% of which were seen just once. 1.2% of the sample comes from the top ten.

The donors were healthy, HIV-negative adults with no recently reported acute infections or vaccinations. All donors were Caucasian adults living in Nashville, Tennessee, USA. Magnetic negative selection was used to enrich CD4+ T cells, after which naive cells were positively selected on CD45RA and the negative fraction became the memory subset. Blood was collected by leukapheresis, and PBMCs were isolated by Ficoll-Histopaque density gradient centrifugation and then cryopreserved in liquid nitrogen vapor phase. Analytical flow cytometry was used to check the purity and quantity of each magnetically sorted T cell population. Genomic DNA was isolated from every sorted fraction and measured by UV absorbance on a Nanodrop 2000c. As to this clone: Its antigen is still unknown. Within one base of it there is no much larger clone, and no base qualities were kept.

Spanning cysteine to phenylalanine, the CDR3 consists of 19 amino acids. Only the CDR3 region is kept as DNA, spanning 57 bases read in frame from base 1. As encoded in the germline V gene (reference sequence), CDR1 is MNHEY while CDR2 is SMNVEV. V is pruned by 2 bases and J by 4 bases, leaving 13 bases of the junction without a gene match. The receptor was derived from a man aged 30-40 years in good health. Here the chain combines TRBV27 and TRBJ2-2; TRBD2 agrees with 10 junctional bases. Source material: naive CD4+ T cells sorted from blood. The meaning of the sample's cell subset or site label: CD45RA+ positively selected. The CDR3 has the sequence CASSLNVRAGGPRTGELFF. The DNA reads TGTGCCAGCAGTTTAAATGTCCGAGCGGGAGGGCCTCGCACCGGGGAGCTGTTTTTT.